These 24 T cell receptor beta chains originate from one sample sequenced in a study of post-analysis software for immune sequencing data. Prepared libraries of TCR beta cDNA carried unique molecular identifiers. TCRdb passed the PCR reads through MiXCR, listing each CDR3 protein once. Found here are roughly 870,000 distinct CDR3 sequences, around 50% of them singletons; the top ten hold approximately 4.4%. Overall study findings and caveats: Relative to controls, patients had 4 or 5 TRBV segments at higher frequency, with TRBV5-6, TRBV5-1 and TRBV20-1 among these.

The antigens these receptors bind are not known. Sequenced: blood. The receptors come from a girl aged 5-17 years with multiple sclerosis.

This clonotype was recorded a few times. V and J are TRBV5-1 and TRBJ2-6, with D tentatively TRBD1 (7 bases). The CDR3 contains 17 residues. The V and J ends lost 4 bases and 2 bases respectively, with 16 bases between them. Germline values: CDR1 SGHRS, CDR2 YFSETQ. The CDR3 DNA reads TGCGCCAGCAGCCAGGAGGGGGCGCAGGCTGGGGCCAACGTCCTGACTTTC. Protein sequence: CASSQEGAQAGANVLTF. The complete variable domain, with remaining parts taken from reference TRBV5-1 and TRBJ2-6, reads KAGVTQTPRYLIKTRGQQVTLSCSPISGHRSVSWYQQTPGQGLQFLFEYFSETQRNKGNFPGRFSGRQFSNSRSEMNVSTLELGDSALYLCASSQEGAQAGANVLTFGAGSRLTVL.

This chain connects TRBV7-2 to TRBJ2-5; D ambiguous. V lost 0 bases and J 4 bases, leaving 9 bases between the germline ends. The CDR3 runs to 14 residues. The germline gives CDR1 SGHTA, CDR2 FQGNSA. The CDR3 here is CASSLAIGRETQYF. DNA for the CDR3: TGTGCCAGCAGCTTAGCAATCGGAAGAGAGACCCAGTACTTC.

This clonotype was recorded a few times. The rearrangement uses TRBV20-1 and TRBJ2-5, with D possibly matching TRBD1 (6 bases). The length of the CDR3 is 18 residues. Germline CDR1 and CDR2: DFQATT and SNEGSKA (reference sequence). V gave up 0 bases and J gave up 5 bases, with 25 bases separating them. CDR3 in DNA: TGCAGTGCTAGAGAGGTTAGCGCCAGGGGTGTTTCCCCCGAGACCCAGTACTTC. The encoded protein is CSAREVSARGVSPETQYF.

The rearrangement joins TRBV12-3 or TRBV12-4 to TRBJ1-1; perhaps TRBD1 as D (6 bases). V lost 3 bases and J 1 base, leaving 15 bases between the germline ends. The CDR3 is 16 residues long. DNA of the CDR3: TGTGCCAGCAGTTTTTCCCAGGGGAGGGGGAACACTGAAGCTTTCTTT. Translating it yields CASSFSQGRGNTEAFF.

V and J are TRBV11-2 and TRBJ2-7; D is uncertain. V was trimmed by 3 bases and J by 5 bases, leaving 17 bases between them. The CDR3 has 15 amino acids. The germline V gene encodes CDR1 SGHAT and CDR2 FQNNGV. CDR3 loop: CASSLAYSSRDEQYF. Here the CDR3 DNA reads TGTGCCAGCAGCTTGGCCTATAGCTCCCGCGACGAGCAGTACTTC. Looking up the rest from reference TRBV11-2 and TRBJ2-7 gives the full variable domain: EAGVAQSPRYKIIEKRQSVAFWCNPISGHATLYWYQQILGQGPKLLIQFQNNGVVDDSQLPKDRFSAERLKGVDSTLKIQPAKLEDSAVYLCASSLAYSSRDEQYFGPGTRLTVT.

In its sample, this clonotype was seen a few times. V is TRBV20-1 and J is TRBJ1-2; maybe TRBD1 (6 bases). The CDR3 has 16 amino acids. Per germline, CDR1 DFQATT and CDR2 SNEGSKA (reference sequence). V was clipped by 3 bases and J by 3 bases, with 20 bases between them. The CDR3 spells CSASALQGYDYYGYTF. The CDR3 nucleotides read TGCAGTGCTAGTGCGCTACAGGGATACGACTACTATGGCTACACCTTC.

This chain links TRBV6-2 or TRBV6-3 with TRBJ2-5; D gene ambiguous. The end of the DNA aligns better with TRBJ2-7, so the J call may be wrong. The CDR3 runs 13 residues. Germline loops: CDR1 MNHEY, CDR2 SVGEGT. This chain's CDR3 is CASSSHSYYEQYF. Here the CDR3 DNA reads TGTGCCAGCAGTTCCCATTCCTACTACGAGCAGTACTTC.

The genes are TRBV18 and TRBJ1-2; the D is unclear. The germline V gene encodes CDR1 KGHSH and CDR2 LQKENI. The CDR3 runs to 12 residues. V lost 3 bases, J lost 4 bases, and 6 bases lay in between. The CDR3, as DNA: TGTGCCAGCTCACCCAACCCCTATGGCTACACCTTC. It yields the protein CASSPNPYGYTF.

The chain links TRBV3-1 to TRBJ1-1; TRBD1 aligns across 8 bases. The length of the CDR3 is 15 residues. Germline CDR1 and CDR2: LGHDT and YNNKEL (reference sequence). V was pared by 4 bases and J by 4 bases, with 8 bases of the junction left unmatched. The CDR3 DNA reads TGTGCCAGCAGCCCTCCGGACAGGGATGGCACTGAAGCTTTCTTT. Amino acid sequence: CASSPPDRDGTEAFF.

The chain joins TRBV27 to TRBJ1-1; D possibly corresponds to TRBD1 (6 bases). Trimming pared 4 bases from V and 0 bases from J, leaving 12 bases between. This CDR3 spans 15 amino acids. Per germline, CDR1 MNHEY and CDR2 SMNVEV (reference sequence). The chain's CDR3 is CASSYLGGMNTEAFF. Written as DNA, the CDR3 is TGTGCCAGCAGTTACCTAGGGGGGATGAACACTGAAGCTTTCTTT.

The chain is built from TRBV29-1 and TRBJ1-2; 7 bases line up with TRBD1. Trimming took 8 bases from V and 6 from J; bases not matched to a gene: 6. The CDR3 extends over 11 amino acids. Germline V lookup: CDR1 SQVTM, CDR2 ANQGSEA. The DNA for the CDR3 is TGCAGCTCCATGACAGGGAATGGCTACACCTTC. Protein sequence: CSSMTGNGYTF.

The chain combines TRBV12-3 or TRBV12-4 with TRBJ2-1; D unclear. The CDR3 is 15 residues long. With 3 bases removed from V and 4 bases from J, the gap between germline ends came to 13 bases. The CDR3 is CASSLPDQWYNEQFF. In DNA, the CDR3 is TGTGCCAGCAGTTTGCCGGACCAATGGTACAATGAGCAGTTCTTC.

The chain carries TRBV12-3 or TRBV12-4 and TRBJ1-1, with D tentatively TRBD1 (5 bases). V was shortened by 5 bases and J by 8 bases, with 15 bases between the two germline ends. The CDR3 totals 13 residues. This chain's CDR3 is CASSLVGVSEAFF. The CDR3 DNA reads as TGTGCCAGCAGTCTCGTGGGGGTTTCCGAAGCTTTCTTT.

This clonotype has a handful of counts. The CDR3 sequence: CASTPGLKETQYF. CDR3 coding DNA: TGTGCCAGCACTCCGGGACTCAAAGAGACCCAGTACTTC. The V gene is TRBV12-3 or TRBV12-4, the J gene TRBJ2-5; weak D call: TRBD2 (6 bases). The CDR3 is 13 amino acids. With 7 bases removed from V and 3 bases from J, the gap between germline ends came to 12 bases.

This chain joins TRBV12-3 or TRBV12-4 and TRBJ1-2, with unresolved D. This CDR3 has 14 residues. The V gene lost 3 bases and the J gene lost 1 base, with 9 bases spanning the gap. The CDR3 DNA follows: TGTGCCAGCAGTTTTGGGTGGGATAACTATGGCTACACCTTC. It is translated as CASSFGWDNYGYTF.

V gene TRBV20-1 combines with J gene TRBJ2-7; D unresolved. This CDR3 region has 13 residues. Looked up from germline, CDR1 is DFQATT and CDR2 is SNEGSKA (reference sequence). Trimming took off 3 bases at V and 3 bases at J, with 12 bases between the two ends. DNA for the CDR3: TGCAGTGCTAGTGCGGCCTCGGGCTACGAGCAGTACTTC. As protein: CSASAASGYEQYF.

This clonotype showed up just a few times. An end of the junction differs from the germline gene, which may be a read error. The chain employs TRBV7-7 and TRBJ2-5, with 8 bases matching TRBD2. CDR1 and CDR2 (germline): SSHAT, FNYEAQ (reference sequence). This CDR3 is 18 amino acids long. CDR3 region: CASSLAPGRAGARETQYF. The CDR3 DNA is TGTGCTAGCAGCTTAGCCCCGGGCCGAGCGGGAGCCCGAGAGACCCAGTACTTC.

This clonotype turned up a few times. V and J are TRBV9 and TRBJ2-3; D gene unclear. Germline CDR1 reads SGDLS; CDR2 reads YYNGEE. V gave up 4 bases and J gave up 2 bases, with 14 bases separating them. CDR3 length equals 15 residues. This chain's CDR3 is CASSRVPQNTDTQYF. CDR3 nucleotides: TGTGCCAGCAGCCGGGTCCCCCAGAACACAGATACGCAGTATTTT.

The genes are TRBV4-2 and TRBJ1-1; no clear D gene. Germline lookup yields CDR1 LGHNA and CDR2 YNFKEQ. CDR3 length equals 17 residues. Deletions cut 0 bases from V and 0 bases from J, with 14 bases between. The CDR3 is CASSQDAGIILNTEAFF. The CDR3 DNA reads TGTGCCAGCAGCCAAGATGCAGGAATAATACTGAACACTGAAGCTTTCTTT.

The V and J genes are TRBV7-9 and TRBJ2-1; no definite D call. The CDR3 extends over 16 amino acids. V shed 5 bases and J shed 4 bases, with 18 bases lying between them. Germline lookup yields CDR1 SEHNR and CDR2 FQNEAQ (reference sequence). The CDR3 reads CASSPPASPPYNEQFF. CDR3 nucleotide sequence: TGTGCCAGCAGCCCCCCTGCGTCTCCCCCTTACAATGAGCAGTTCTTC.

The CDR3 protein is CSVDLTGTTEAFF. In DNA, the CDR3 is TGCAGCGTTGACCTAACAGGGACCACTGAAGCTTTCTTT. The chain combines TRBV29-1 with TRBJ1-1, with D possibly matching TRBD1 (6 bases). CDR1 and CDR2 (germline): SQVTM, ANQGSEA. V shed 3 bases and J shed 4 bases, with 12 bases lying between them. The CDR3 contains 13 residues.

The rearrangement joins TRBV12-3 or TRBV12-4 to TRBJ2-3; 7 bases are a match to TRBD2. V shed 5 bases and J 3 bases; nucleotides not matched to a gene: 8. This CDR3 has 15 amino acids. This CDR3 reads CASSTRGVGTDTQYF. The CDR3 DNA follows: TGTGCCAGCAGTACTCGGGGGGTGGGGACAGATACGCAGTATTTT.

The J gene is TRBJ2-1, the V gene TRBV12-3 or TRBV12-4; 7 bases map to TRBD2. V was pared by 10 bases and J by 8 bases, with 5 bases of the junction left unmatched. There are 11 residues in the CDR3. CDR3 nucleotides: TGTGCCACGACTAGCTTAGATGAGCAGTTCTTC. Its protein is CATTSLDEQFF.

Written as DNA, the CDR3 is TGTGCCAGCAGCCAAGGCACCGGGACAGTTTACTCCGAGCAGTACTTC. It codes for CASSQGTGTVYSEQYF. This chain links TRBV14 with TRBJ2-7; 7 bases line up with TRBD1. The CDR3 loop spans 16 amino acids. CDR1 and CDR2 from the germline V gene are SGHDN and FVKESK. Trimming cost V 1 base and J 6 bases; bases outside gene matches: 12.